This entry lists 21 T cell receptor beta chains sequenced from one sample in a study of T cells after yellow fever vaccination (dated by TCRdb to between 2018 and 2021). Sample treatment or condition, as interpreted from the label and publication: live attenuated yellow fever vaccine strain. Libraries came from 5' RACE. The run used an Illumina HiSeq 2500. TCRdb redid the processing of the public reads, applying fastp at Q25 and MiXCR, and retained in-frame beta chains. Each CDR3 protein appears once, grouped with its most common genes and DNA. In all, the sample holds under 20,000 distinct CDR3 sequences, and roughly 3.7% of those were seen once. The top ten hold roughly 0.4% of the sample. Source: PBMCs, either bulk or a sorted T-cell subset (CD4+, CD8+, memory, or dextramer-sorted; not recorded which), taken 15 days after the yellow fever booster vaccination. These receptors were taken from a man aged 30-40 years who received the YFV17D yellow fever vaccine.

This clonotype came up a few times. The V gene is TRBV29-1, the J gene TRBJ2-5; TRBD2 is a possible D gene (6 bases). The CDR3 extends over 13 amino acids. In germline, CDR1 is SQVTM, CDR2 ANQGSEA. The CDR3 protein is CRVLGLYQETQYF. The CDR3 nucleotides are TGCAGAGTCCTCGGACTATACCAAGAGACCCAGTACTTC.

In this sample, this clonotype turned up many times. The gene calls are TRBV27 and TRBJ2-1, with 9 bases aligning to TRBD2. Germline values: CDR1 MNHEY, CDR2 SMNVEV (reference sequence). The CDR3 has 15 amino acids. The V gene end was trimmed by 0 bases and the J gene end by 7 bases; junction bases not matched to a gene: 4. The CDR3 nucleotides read TGTGCCAGCAGTTTATCAAGCGGGAGGCGGAATGAGCAGTTCTTC. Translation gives CASSLSSGRRNEQFF.

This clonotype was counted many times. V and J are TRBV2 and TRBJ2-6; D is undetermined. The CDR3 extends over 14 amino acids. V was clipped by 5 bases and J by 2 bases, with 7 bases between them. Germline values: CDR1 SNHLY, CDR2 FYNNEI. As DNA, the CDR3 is TGTGCCAGCAGTTCAGCACCTGGGGCCAACGTCCTGACTTTC. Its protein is CASSSAPGANVLTF.

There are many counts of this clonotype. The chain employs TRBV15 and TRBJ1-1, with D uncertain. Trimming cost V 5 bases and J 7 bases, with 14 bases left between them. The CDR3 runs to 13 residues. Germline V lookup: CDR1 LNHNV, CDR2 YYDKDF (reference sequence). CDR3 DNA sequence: TGTGCCACCAGCCCCGTCTTGGGGTTTGAAGCTTTCTTT. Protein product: CATSPVLGFEAFF.

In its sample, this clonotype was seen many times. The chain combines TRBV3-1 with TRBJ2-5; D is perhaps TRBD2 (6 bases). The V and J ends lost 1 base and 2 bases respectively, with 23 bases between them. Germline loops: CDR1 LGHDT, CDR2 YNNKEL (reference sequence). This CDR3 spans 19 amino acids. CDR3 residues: CASSQGYGEAASPQETQYF. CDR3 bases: TGTGCCAGCAGCCAAGGTTATGGGGAGGCGGCCTCACCACAAGAGACCCAGTACTTC.

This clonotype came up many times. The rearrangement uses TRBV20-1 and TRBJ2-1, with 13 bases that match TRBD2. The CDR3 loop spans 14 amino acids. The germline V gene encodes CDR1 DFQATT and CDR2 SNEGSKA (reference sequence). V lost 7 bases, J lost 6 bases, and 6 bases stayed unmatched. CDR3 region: CSGDTSGRANEQFF. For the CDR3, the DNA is TGCAGTGGGGATACTAGCGGGAGGGCCAATGAGCAGTTCTTC.

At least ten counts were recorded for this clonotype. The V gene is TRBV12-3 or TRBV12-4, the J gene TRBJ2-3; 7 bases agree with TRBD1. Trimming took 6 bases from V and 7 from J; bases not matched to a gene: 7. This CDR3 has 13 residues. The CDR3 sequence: CASRSRQGYTQYF. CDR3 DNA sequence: TGTGCCAGCAGGTCTCGACAGGGTTATACGCAGTATTTT.

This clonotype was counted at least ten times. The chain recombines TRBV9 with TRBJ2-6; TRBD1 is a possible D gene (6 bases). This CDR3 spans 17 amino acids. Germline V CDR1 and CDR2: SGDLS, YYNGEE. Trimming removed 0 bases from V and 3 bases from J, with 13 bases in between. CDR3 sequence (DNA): TGTGCCAGCAGCGTAGAGGCAGGGGTCGTTGGGGCCAACGTCCTGACTTTC. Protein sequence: CASSVEAGVVGANVLTF.

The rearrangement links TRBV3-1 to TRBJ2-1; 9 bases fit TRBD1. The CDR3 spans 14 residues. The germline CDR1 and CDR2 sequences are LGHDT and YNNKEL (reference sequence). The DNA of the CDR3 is TGTACCTGCTGGGACAGGGTTTACGACAATGAGCAGTTCTTC. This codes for CTCWDRVYDNEQFF.

The CDR3 here is CASSGRNSGANVLTF. CDR3 in DNA: TGTGCCAGCAGCGGACGGAACTCTGGGGCCAACGTCCTGACTTTC. The V call is TRBV28, the J call TRBJ2-6; no reliable D call. Per germline, CDR1 MDHEN and CDR2 SYDVKM. Trimming stripped 6 bases from V and 0 bases from J, with 9 bases between. The CDR3 extends over 15 amino acids.

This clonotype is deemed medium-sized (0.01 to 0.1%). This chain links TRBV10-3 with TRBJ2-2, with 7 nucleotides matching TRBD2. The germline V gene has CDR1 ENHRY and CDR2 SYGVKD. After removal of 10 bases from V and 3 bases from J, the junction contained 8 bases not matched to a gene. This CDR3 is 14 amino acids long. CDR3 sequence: CATRTRSDTGELFF. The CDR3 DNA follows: TGTGCCACCAGGACTAGATCGGACACCGGGGAGCTGTTTTTT.

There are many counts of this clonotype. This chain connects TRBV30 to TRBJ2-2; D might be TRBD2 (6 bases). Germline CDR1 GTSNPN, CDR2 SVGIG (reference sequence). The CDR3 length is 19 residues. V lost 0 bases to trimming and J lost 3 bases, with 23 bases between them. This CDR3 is CAWSVRGKVGRGDTGELFF. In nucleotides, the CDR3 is TGTGCCTGGAGTGTACGAGGGAAGGTCGGGCGGGGTGACACCGGGGAGCTGTTTTTT.

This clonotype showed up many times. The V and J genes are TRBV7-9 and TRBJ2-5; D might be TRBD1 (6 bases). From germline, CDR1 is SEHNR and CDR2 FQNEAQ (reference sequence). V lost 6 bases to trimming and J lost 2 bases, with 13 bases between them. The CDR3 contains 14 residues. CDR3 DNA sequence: TGTGCCAGCAGGGAAGGGACATTGCAAGAGACCCAGTACTTC. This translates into CASREGTLQETQYF. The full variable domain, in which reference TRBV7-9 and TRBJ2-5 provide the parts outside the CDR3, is DTGVSQNPRHKITKRGQNVTFRCDPISEHNRLYWYRQTLGQGPEFLTYFQNEAQLEKSRLLSDRFSAERPKGSFSTLEIQRTEQGDSAMYLCASREGTLQETQYFGPGTRLLVL.

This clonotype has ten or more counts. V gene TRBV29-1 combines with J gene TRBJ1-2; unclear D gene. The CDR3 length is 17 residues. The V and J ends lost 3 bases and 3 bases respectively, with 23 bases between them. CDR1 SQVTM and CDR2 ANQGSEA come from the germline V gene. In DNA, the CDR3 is TGCAGCGTTGACAGTATAAGGTTCCCAACTAGGGACTATGGCTACACCTTC. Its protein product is CSVDSIRFPTRDYGYTF. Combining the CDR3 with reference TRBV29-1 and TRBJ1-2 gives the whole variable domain SAVISQKPSRDICQRGTSLTIQCQVDSQVTMMFWYRQQPGQSLTLIATANQGSEATYESGFVIDKFPISRPNLTFSTLTVSNMSPEDSSIYLCSVDSIRFPTRDYGYTFGSGTRLTVV.

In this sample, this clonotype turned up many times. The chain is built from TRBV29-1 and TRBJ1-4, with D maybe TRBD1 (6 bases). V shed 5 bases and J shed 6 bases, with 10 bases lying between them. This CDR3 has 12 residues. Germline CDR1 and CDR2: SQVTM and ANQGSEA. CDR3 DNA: TGCAGCGTTTTGAAGGGGGATGAAAAACTGTTTTTT. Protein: CSVLKGDEKLFF.

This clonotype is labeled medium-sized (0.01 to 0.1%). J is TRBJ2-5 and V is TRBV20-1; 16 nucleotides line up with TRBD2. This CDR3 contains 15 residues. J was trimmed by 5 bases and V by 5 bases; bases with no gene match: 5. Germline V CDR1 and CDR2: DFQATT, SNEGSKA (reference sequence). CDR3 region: CSAPGLAGGTETQYF. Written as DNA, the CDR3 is TGCAGTGCTCCGGGACTAGCGGGAGGGACGGAGACCCAGTACTTC.

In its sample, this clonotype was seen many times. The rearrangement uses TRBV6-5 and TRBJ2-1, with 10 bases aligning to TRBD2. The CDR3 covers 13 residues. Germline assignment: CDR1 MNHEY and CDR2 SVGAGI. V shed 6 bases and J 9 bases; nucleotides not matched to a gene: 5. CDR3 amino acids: CASRPSGRTEQFF. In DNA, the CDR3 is TGTGCCAGCAGGCCTAGCGGGAGAACTGAGCAGTTCTTC.

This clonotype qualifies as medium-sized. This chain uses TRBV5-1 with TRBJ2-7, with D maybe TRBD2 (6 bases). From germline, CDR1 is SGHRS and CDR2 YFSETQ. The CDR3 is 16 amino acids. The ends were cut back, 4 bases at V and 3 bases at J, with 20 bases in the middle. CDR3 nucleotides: TGCGCCAGCAGCCGCGGAGGCCCGGGACTCAACTACGAGCAGTACTTC. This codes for CASSRGGPGLNYEQYF.

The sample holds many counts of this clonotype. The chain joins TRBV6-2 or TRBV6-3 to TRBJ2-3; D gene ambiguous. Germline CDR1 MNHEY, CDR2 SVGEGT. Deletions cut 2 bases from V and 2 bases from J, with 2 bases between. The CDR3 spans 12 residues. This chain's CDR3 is CASSYITDTQYF. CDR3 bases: TGTGCCAGCAGTTACATCACAGATACGCAGTATTTT.

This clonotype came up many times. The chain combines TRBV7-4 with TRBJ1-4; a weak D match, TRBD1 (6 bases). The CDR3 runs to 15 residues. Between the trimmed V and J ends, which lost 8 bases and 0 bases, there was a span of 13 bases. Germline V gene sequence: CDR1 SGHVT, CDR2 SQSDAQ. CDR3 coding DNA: TGTGCCAGCCCTGGACAGAACCCAACTAATGAAAAACTGTTTTTT. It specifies CASPGQNPTNEKLFF.

CDR3 protein: CASSYSTATDTQYF. The CDR3 nucleotides read TGTGCCAGCAGCTACTCGACAGCCACAGATACGCAGTATTTT. The genes are TRBV5-4 and TRBJ2-3, with D perhaps TRBD1 (5 bases). The germline V and J ends were trimmed by 3 bases and 2 bases, with 10 bases remaining between them. CDR1 and CDR2 from the germline V gene are SGHNT and YYREEE (reference sequence). The CDR3 is 14 residues long.